The rows below give T cell receptor beta chains drawn from one sample of a study of identical twins. A single record per CDR3 protein comes from TCRdb applying MiXCR to the 5' RACE reads. The sample carries 450,000 or so distinct CDR3 sequences, 20% to 25% recorded once. The sample was also reused in another study, on T cells expressing NK-cell markers.

The sequenced sample was CD4+ T cells sorted from blood. Receptors originate from a woman younger than 35 in good health. Each CDR3 is given with its conserved first and last residue. A D gene is named only where the DNA matches it firmly. Size is stated for part of the rows, as once, few or many counts, or as a class when the clone is expanded.

v_call: TRBV12-5; j_call: TRBJ1-6; clone_size: -; d_call: -; cdr3_nt: TGTGCTAGTGGTTTGGAAGGGGGAACACCCCTCCACTTT; cdr3_aa: CASGLEGGTPLHF
v_call: TRBV3-1; j_call: TRBJ2-3; clone_size: -; d_call: -; cdr3_nt: TGTGCCAGCAGCCATCCGGGCAGGGAAGATACGCAGTATTTT; cdr3_aa: CASSHPGREDTQYF
v_call: TRBV5-1; j_call: TRBJ2-7; clone_size: -; d_call: -; cdr3_nt: TGCGCCAGCAGCTACGAGGGAGAGCAGTACTTC; cdr3_aa: CASSYEGEQYF
v_call: TRBV7-9; j_call: TRBJ1-1; clone_size: few; d_call: -; cdr3_nt: TGTGCCAGCAGCTCCGGGGAGGGCGAATCTTTCTTT; cdr3_aa: CASSSGEGESFF
v_call: TRBV4-3; j_call: TRBJ1-1; clone_size: -; d_call: -; cdr3_nt: TGCGCCAGCAGCCAAGTGGCAGGGGTCACTGAAGCTTTCTTT; cdr3_aa: CASSQVAGVTEAFF
v_call: TRBV7-7; j_call: TRBJ2-1; clone_size: -; d_call: -; cdr3_nt: TGTGCTAGCAGCTTAGTGGGAAGCGGAAATGAGCAGTTCTTC; cdr3_aa: CASSLVGSGNEQFF
v_call: TRBV6-1; j_call: TRBJ2-1; clone_size: -; d_call: TRBD2; cdr3_nt: TGTGCCAGCAGTCTGCTCTTACTAGCGGGAGGGTCTAGGGAGCAGTTCTTC; cdr3_aa: CASSLLLLAGGSREQFF
v_call: TRBV20-1; j_call: TRBJ1-6; clone_size: -; d_call: -; cdr3_nt: TGCAGTGCTAGACCGCTCGACGGTTATAATTCACCCCTCCACTTT; cdr3_aa: CSARPLDGYNSPLHF
v_call: TRBV7-9; j_call: TRBJ2-2; clone_size: -; d_call: -; cdr3_nt: TGTGCCAGCAGCAAACTAGGGGAGGACGGGGAGCTGTTTTTT; cdr3_aa: CASSKLGEDGELFF
v_call: TRBV20-1; j_call: TRBJ2-1; clone_size: few; d_call: -; cdr3_nt: TGCAGTGCTAGAGATCGACGCCGCTACAATGAGCAGTTCTTC; cdr3_aa: CSARDRRRYNEQFF
v_call: TRBV20-1; j_call: TRBJ2-1; clone_size: few; d_call: TRBD2; cdr3_nt: TGCAGTGCTAGAGCGGGGTCCGGACTAGCGGACAATGAGCAGTTCTTC; cdr3_aa: CSARAGSGLADNEQFF
v_call: TRBV19; j_call: TRBJ2-2; clone_size: -; d_call: -; cdr3_nt: TGTGCCAGTAGTACCTCGTGGGGTGGGACCGGGGAGCTGTTTTTT; cdr3_aa: CASSTSWGGTGELFF
v_call: TRBV20-1; j_call: TRBJ1-5; clone_size: many; d_call: -; cdr3_nt: TGCAGTGCTAGGGCGGGAAGCGGCAATCAGCCCCAGCATTTT; cdr3_aa: CSARAGSGNQPQHF